Each of the 15 T cell receptor beta chains below was sequenced from the same sample in a study of shared clonotypes between healthy human individuals. Repertoires were generated with immunoSEQ multiplex PCR, while TCRdb's copy carries only in-frame clones and drops some. Of about 2.5 million clones listed, 92% were seen once; the top ten hold about 0.36%. Sequencing used naive CD4+ T cells from PBMCs. Subset defined: CD45RA+ positively selected. The source of these receptors is a man younger than 35 in good health. Some clones in this sample may be carry-over from other donors' samples.

The J gene is TRBJ2-3, the V gene TRBV30; D ambiguous. This CDR3 is 12 amino acids long. Trimming left V 1 base short and J 2 bases short, with 4 bases between. The germline CDR1 and CDR2 sequences are GTSNPN and SVGIG (reference sequence). In DNA, the CDR3 is TGTGCCTGGAGTGCCGTCACAGATACGCAGTATTTT. Its translation: CAWSAVTDTQYF.

V usage is TRBV7-2 and J usage is TRBJ2-2; TRBD2 matches 12 bases. With 5 bases clipped from V and 2 bases from J, the junction kept 3 bases outside the gene matches. From germline, CDR1 is SGHTA and CDR2 FQGNSA. The CDR3 spans 16 residues. The DNA of the CDR3 is TGTGCCAGCAGCCGGACTAGCGGGGCCAACACCGGGGAGCTGTTTTTT. Its translation: CASSRTSGANTGELFF.

The chain has TRBV30 and TRBJ1-5; D is unclear. V dropped 8 bases and J dropped 0 bases, with 11 bases sitting between them. Germline V lookup: CDR1 GTSNPN, CDR2 SVGIG (reference sequence). This CDR3 region has 13 residues. The CDR3 is CAPGPYSNQPQHF. The CDR3 nucleotides read TGTGCCCCCGGTCCCTATAGCAATCAGCCCCAGCATTTT.

In this sample, this clone turned up once. The chain is built from TRBV6-5 and TRBJ2-2, with 8 nucleotides matching TRBD1. There are 15 residues in the CDR3. The V segment lost 6 bases and the J segment 1 base; nucleotides outside the gene matches: 4. Per germline, CDR1 MNHEY and CDR2 SVGAGI. CDR3 bases: TGTGCCAGCAGCTCCGGGACAGGGAACACCGGGGAGCTGTTTTTT. This gives the protein CASSSGTGNTGELFF.

The chain uses TRBV5-1 and TRBJ2-1; D is unclear. With 0 bases removed from V and 8 bases from J, the gap between germline ends came to 15 bases. This CDR3 spans 15 amino acids. Germline values: CDR1 SGHRS, CDR2 YFSETQ. DNA for the CDR3: TGCGCCAGCAGCTTGGGCTCTAGTGTAGCCCATGAGCAGTTCTTC. It is translated as CASSLGSSVAHEQFF.

To note about this clone: The sample has other DNA sequences that encode this CDR3 too. The V gene is TRBV6-1, the J gene TRBJ1-3; D not certain. The CDR3 is 13 residues long. V gave up 8 bases and J gave up 0 bases, with 8 bases separating them. From germline, CDR1 is MNHNS and CDR2 SASEGT. The CDR3 DNA follows: TGTGCCAGCGGACTGAGCTCTGGAAACACCATATATTTT. Translated: CASGLSSGNTIYF.

V gene TRBV18 combines with J gene TRBJ2-1; D not certain. CDR1 is KGHSH and CDR2 is LQKENI in the germline V gene. This CDR3 contains 15 residues. V was shortened by 3 bases and J by 2 bases, with 11 bases between the two germline ends. CDR3 sequence reads: CASSPGSLTYNEQFF. In DNA form, the CDR3 reads TGTGCCAGCTCACCGGGTAGTTTGACCTACAATGAGCAGTTCTTC.

In nucleotides, the CDR3 is TGCGCCAGCAGCCAGCGACTAGCGCCCACCTACGAGCAGTACTTC. It specifies CASSQRLAPTYEQYF. V is TRBV4-1 and J is TRBJ2-7, with TRBD2 matching over 8 bases. The germline CDR1 and CDR2 sequences are MGHRA and YSYEKL. The CDR3 is 15 amino acids. V lost 3 bases to trimming and J lost 2 bases; unmatched junction nucleotides: 6.

This rearrangement joins TRBV2 to TRBJ2-2, with D unclear. Germline V gives CDR1 SNHLY, CDR2 FYNNEI. The CDR3 has 13 amino acids. Trimming took 2 bases from V and 4 from J, leaving 5 bases between them. The CDR3 spells CASSEWVTGELFF. In DNA form, the CDR3 reads TGTGCCAGCAGTGAATGGGTCACCGGGGAGCTGTTTTTT.

This clone was seen once. The genes are TRBV29-1 and TRBJ2-2; D not certain. Germline CDR1 SQVTM, CDR2 ANQGSEA. The CDR3 spans 14 residues. V was pared by 7 bases and J by 3 bases, with 15 bases between. As DNA, the CDR3 is TGCAGCGCTGATCCGGGTCGGGACACCGGGGAGCTGTTTTTT. It specifies CSADPGRDTGELFF.

The chain has TRBV6-1 and TRBJ2-2, with 12 bases aligning to TRBD2. CDR3 length: 16 amino acids. Germline V gives CDR1 MNHNS, CDR2 SASEGT. Unmatched junction bases numbered 8, after V lost 4 bases and J lost 8 bases. CDR3 region: CASSVRRLAGEGELFF. CDR3 DNA: TGTGCCAGCAGTGTCAGGAGACTAGCGGGAGAAGGGGAGCTGTTTTTT.

The CDR3 coding sequence is TGTGCCACCAGCAGAGCATCTCCCGGCGATGGCTACACCTTC. Protein sequence: CATSRASPGDGYTF. This chain joins TRBV15 and TRBJ1-2, with D unresolved. Germline loops: CDR1 LNHNV, CDR2 YYDKDF (reference sequence). Deletions cut 1 base from V and 6 bases from J, with 12 bases between. The CDR3 runs to 14 residues.

This chain uses TRBV6-1 with TRBJ1-5; D is unresolved. The CDR3 extends over 13 amino acids. Germline CDR1 is MNHNS and CDR2 is SASEGT. Trimming removed 4 bases at V and 5 bases at J, with 9 bases between. The CDR3 DNA sequence: TGTGCCAGCAGTGCCCAGTGGGATCAGCCCCAGCATTTT. This codes for CASSAQWDQPQHF.

The genes are TRBV7-2 and TRBJ2-7; 7 bases agree with TRBD2. Germline V gene sequence: CDR1 SGHTA, CDR2 FQGNSA. This CDR3 is 14 amino acids long. The V gene end was trimmed by 0 bases and the J gene end by 6 bases; junction bases not matched to a gene: 5. The CDR3 nucleotides read TGTGCCAGCAGCTTAGCGGGACTACCCTCCGAGCAGTACTTC. As protein: CASSLAGLPSEQYF.

This clone appeared a few times. This chain joins TRBV21-1 and TRBJ1-1. TRBV21-1 counts as a pseudogene. The CDR3 is 12 amino acids. The CDR3 DNA reads TGTGCCAGCAGCAAAGTCTTCACTGAAGCTTTCTTT. Its protein product is CASSKVFTEAFF.